The 6 T cell receptor beta chains in this list originate from one sample, sequenced in a study of T cell responses to AZD1222 COVID-19 vaccine. Generated by immunoSEQ multiplex PCR, the TCRdb table keeps only in-frame clones and is missing some. Here the sample spans 70,000 to 95,000 clones, roughly 90% being singletons. The source material was peripheral blood, sampled 28 days after the second AZD1222 dose. The source of these receptors is an adult who received the AZD1222 COVID-19 vaccine.

The rearrangement joins TRBV28 to TRBJ1-4; unclear D gene. Trimming left V 6 bases short and J 6 bases short, with 14 bases between. The CDR3 is 14 amino acids. CDR1 and CDR2 from the germline V gene are MDHEN and SYDVKM. The CDR3 spells CASRPVKKYEKLFF. CDR3 sequence (DNA): TGTGCCAGCAGACCCGTCAAAAAATATGAAAAACTGTTTTTT.

The genes are TRBV19 and TRBJ1-5, with 7 bases lining up with TRBD1. Germline CDR1 and CDR2: LNHDA and SQIVND (reference sequence). With 1 base clipped from V and 6 bases from J, the junction kept 6 bases outside the gene matches. This CDR3 region has 15 residues. CDR3 DNA: TGTGCCAGTAGTATAGGACAGGGCTCTACTCAGCCCCAGCATTTT. The encoded protein is CASSIGQGSTQPQHF.

The chain combines TRBV25-1 with TRBJ2-3, with TRBD2 matching 10 bases. J gave up 0 bases and V 4 bases, and 7 bases lay outside the gene matches. Looked up from germline, CDR1 is MGHDK and CDR2 is SYGVNS. There are 17 residues in the CDR3. CDR3 region: CASSAIGSGRSTDTQYF. The CDR3 coding sequence is TGTGCCAGCAGTGCGATCGGTAGCGGGAGGAGCACAGATACGCAGTATTTT.

The chain combines TRBV3-1 (or the pseudogene TRBV3-2) with TRBJ2-2; TRBD2 is a possible D gene (5 bases). The length of the CDR3 is 14 residues. V shed 6 bases and J shed 0 bases, with 8 bases lying between them. Germline assignment: CDR1 LGHDT and CDR2 YNNKEL (reference sequence). This CDR3 is CASRSGSNTGELFF. The CDR3 DNA sequence: TGTGCCAGCAGGAGCGGTTCGAACACCGGGGAGCTGTTTTTT.

The rearrangement uses TRBV27 and TRBJ2-1, with TRBD2 identical over 7 bases. The V gene's germline CDR1 is MNHEY and CDR2 SMNVEV (reference sequence). The V gene end was trimmed by 7 bases and the J gene end by 3 bases; junction bases not matched to a gene: 9. The CDR3 is 15 residues long. Here the CDR3 reads CASTPGRAGYNEQFF. The CDR3, as DNA: TGTGCCAGCACTCCAGGGAGGGCCGGCTACAATGAGCAGTTCTTC.

This chain joins TRBV7-9 and TRBJ2-1; 7 bases are a match to TRBD1. The V segment lost 3 bases and the J segment 2 bases; nucleotides outside the gene matches: 4. CDR3 length: 15 residues. Germline CDR1 SEHNR, CDR2 FQNEAQ (reference sequence). The chain's CDR3 is CASSFGQGAYNEQFF. CDR3 sequence (DNA): TGTGCCAGCAGCTTCGGGCAGGGGGCCTACAATGAGCAGTTCTTC.